Given below is one TCR beta chain in context. Its antigen is not identified. This sample was taken from a study of Ad26.COV2.S vaccination and SARS-CoV-2 variants. Study background: In the COV1001 trial, the donor was in the Ad26.COV2.S arm. Donor got 5x10^10 or 1x10^11 viral particles of Ad26.COV2.S.

V lost 0 bases to trimming and J lost 8 bases, with 13 bases between them. In germline, CDR1 is LGHDT, CDR2 YNNKEL (reference sequence). This CDR3 is 14 amino acids long. Clones were read by immunoSEQ multiplex PCR, and TCRdb kept only the in-frame ones, dropping some. The sample lists a few hundred thousand clones; about nine tenths were seen once. As for treatment: roughly 19 received Ad26.COV2.S at low or high dose, single or two shots; roughly five received placebo; per-sample allocation not given. Samples were taken on day 63 after the first vaccine or placebo injection. Points from the study as a whole: Recipients given vaccine exceeded placebo recipients in spike-specific TCR breadth.

This receptor was identified in a person aged 18-65 years who received the Ad26.COV2.S COVID-19 vaccine or a placebo. The sequencing used peripheral blood, collected in a trial of Ad26.COV2.S vaccine versus placebo. The chain joins TRBV3-1 (or the pseudogene TRBV3-2) to TRBJ1-2; D not resolved. CDR3: CASSQDRERNGYTF. CDR3 DNA: TGTGCCAGCAGCCAAGATAGGGAGAGAAACGGCTACACCTTC.